This T cell receptor beta chain was retrieved from a study of T cells after yellow fever vaccination (dated by TCRdb to about 2019). As for the study more broadly: The SMART-Seq v4 Ultra Low Input RNA kit was used to prepare libraries from fractions with low cell numbers. Two healthy male donors, one aged 18 to 30 and one aged 30 to 40 years, made up the cohort. Bulk PBMC replicates and cell subsets were isolated from blood drawn at multiple timepoints before and after both primary and secondary immunization. To follow T-cell clones before and after primary and booster YFV17D yellow fever vaccination, bulk TCR alpha and beta repertoires were sequenced over time.

From cysteine to phenylalanine, the CDR3 is 16 amino acids long. Only the CDR3 region is kept as DNA, spanning 48 bases read in frame from base 1. The junction shows trimming of 3 bases on V and 5 bases on J, and the gene matches do not reach 13 bases of it. What this sample's treatment or condition label stands for: live attenuated yellow fever vaccine strain. A standard Ficoll-Paque protocol was used to isolate PBMCs from peripheral blood. CD4 and CD8 T-cell fractions were isolated with Dynabeads CD4 and CD8 positive selection kits. RNA was extracted with TriZol from bulk PBMCs, CD4 and CD8 fractions, and dextramer-positive and dextramer-negative fractions. TCR cDNA was synthesized by 5'RACE template switching, through which a universal primer site and unique molecular identifiers were introduced. Priming of cDNA synthesis was performed from both the TCR alpha and TCR beta constant segments. Libraries were amplified in two PCR steps, with sample barcodes and sequencing adapters added in the second step. Sequencing of the libraries was done on either Illumina HiSeq 2500 (2x100 bp) or NovaSeq (2x150 bp). The study's processing was this. MIGEC was used to demultiplex reads and collapse the reads into UMI consensus sequences, and MiXCR was used for V(D)J alignment. Vaccine-responding clonotypes were identified with edgeR using replicate PBMC samples, with FDR below 0.01 and a log2 fold change above 5 up to day 15 being required. CD4 or CD8 identity was assigned to each bulk clonotype according to whether the clonotype was present at higher abundance in the sequenced CD4 repertoire or the sequenced CD8 repertoire. Using fastp at Q25 and MiXCR, TCRdb reprocessed the public reads and kept productive beta chains. Rows matching on CDR3 protein sequence are summarized as one entry with the most common DNA and genes. The V and J calls reflect TCRdb's pipeline rather than the authors' work. The sample table contains over 100,000 distinct CDR3 sequences; only one count was recorded for 8% to 9.5% of them. Of the sample, roughly 27% falls within the top ten clones.

This clonotype was observed at least ten times. Its target antigen remains unknown. Base qualities are not provided; no much larger clone lies one nucleotide away. The paper's findings and limits, for the study overall: FACS-sorted repertoires could contain abundant contaminating clonotypes from the bulk population, so computational filtering was required. Most clones expanded after primary vaccination were re-detected after the booster (approximately 95% of CD4 and approximately 85% of CD8), suggesting broad memory maintenance. The secondary T-cell response was found to be weaker but faster than the primary response, with a peak reached on day 5 rather than on day 15. Because the study included only a couple of donors, the extent to which the findings can be generalized is limited. A small share of clonotypes occurred in both CD4 and CD8 compartments, likely arising from convergent recombination.

This material consisted of CD8+ T cells sorted from PBMCs, taken 45 days after the yellow fever booster vaccination. This chain is built from TRBV12-3 or TRBV12-4 and TRBJ2-7; 7 of the junction bases match TRBD2. This TCR was sampled from a man aged 25 to 40 who received the YFV17D yellow fever vaccine. The CDR3 protein sequence reads: CASSFPPTRESNEQYF. The sequenced DNA: TGTGCCAGCAGTTTCCCTCCAACGCGGGAGTCAAACGAGCAGTACTTC.